This TCR beta chain was identified during a study of blood T cell repertoires in COVID-19. Study summary: Both acute and convalescent COVID-19 samples were obtained from the United States, Italy and Spain.

V shed 5 bases and J shed 14 bases, with 15 bases lying between them. The CDR3 is 12 amino acids. In germline, CDR1 is SEHNR, CDR2 FQNEAQ (reference sequence). Some clones are missing from TCRdb's copy, which holds only in-frame ones; the method was immunoSEQ multiplex PCR. Of roughly 220,000 clones in the sample, roughly 89% were seen once. Categorization into cohorts depended on clinical history that participants reported. In the 2 weeks before study entry, exposed participants met a COVID-19 case, which was PCR-confirmed or clinician-diagnosed. The chain links TRBV7-9 to TRBJ1-4, with a weak D call TRBD1 (5 bases). The sequence derives from a man aged 30 to 45 who had been exposed to COVID-19. The sequenced sample was PBMCs or T cells enriched from blood (not recorded which). The CDR3 protein is CASSTERGTLFF. CDR3 bases: TGTGCCAGCAGCACGGAACGGGGGACTCTGTTTTTT. Based on the CDR3 plus reference TRBV7-9 and TRBJ1-4, the full variable domain is DTGVSQNPRHKITKRGQNVTFRCDPISEHNRLYWYRQTLGQGPEFLTYFQNEAQLEKSRLLSDRFSAERPKGSFSTLEIQRTEQGDSAMYLCASSTERGTLFFGSGTQLSVL.